This section outlines one T cell receptor (beta chain) sequence together with its context. Its antigen is not known. This sample stems from a study of OX40 agonist ivuxolimab in advanced cancers. As for the study in general: At 0.01 to 10 mg/kg, ivuxolimab was administered intravenously to patients every 2 weeks. Two patients with cutaneous melanoma and one with hepatocellular carcinoma, three in total, showed partial responses. Study-wide results and caveats: More expanded clones were found, on average, in CD8+ than in CD4+ T cells. By week 6 at 0.1 to 3.0 mg/kg, blood CD4+ and CD8+ T cells had expanded clonally.

The J segment lost 3 bases and the V segment lost 6 bases, leaving 5 bases of the junction unmatched. Per the germline V gene, CDR1 is MDHEN and CDR2 is SYDVKM. CDR3 length: 14 amino acids. Repertoires were generated with immunoSEQ multiplex PCR, while TCRdb's copy carries only in-frame clones and drops some. The table records about 100,000 clones, around nine tenths of them present only once. The chain joins TRBV28 to TRBJ2-7; 10 nucleotides line up with TRBD2. The starting material was CD4+ or CD8+ T cells sorted from blood, obtained in a trial of the OX40 agonist ivuxolimab. The clonotype originates from an adult with an advanced solid tumor such as melanoma, head and neck, liver or kidney cancer. The CDR3 spells CASSELAGNYEQYF. The CDR3 coding sequence is TGTGCCAGCAGCGAACTAGCGGGGAACTACGAGCAGTACTTC.